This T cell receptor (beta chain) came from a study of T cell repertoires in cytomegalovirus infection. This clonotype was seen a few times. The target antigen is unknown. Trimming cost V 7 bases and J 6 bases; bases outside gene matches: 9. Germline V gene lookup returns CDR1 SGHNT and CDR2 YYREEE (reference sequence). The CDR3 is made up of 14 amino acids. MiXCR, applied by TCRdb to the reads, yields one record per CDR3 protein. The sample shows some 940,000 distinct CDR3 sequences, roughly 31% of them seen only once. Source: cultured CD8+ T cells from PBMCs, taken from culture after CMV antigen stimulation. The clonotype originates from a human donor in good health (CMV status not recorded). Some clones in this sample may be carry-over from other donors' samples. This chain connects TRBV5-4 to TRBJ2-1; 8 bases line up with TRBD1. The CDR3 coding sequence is TGTGCCAGCTTCTCCAGGGGGCGTGGCAATGAGCAGTTCTTC. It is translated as CASFSRGRGNEQFF.